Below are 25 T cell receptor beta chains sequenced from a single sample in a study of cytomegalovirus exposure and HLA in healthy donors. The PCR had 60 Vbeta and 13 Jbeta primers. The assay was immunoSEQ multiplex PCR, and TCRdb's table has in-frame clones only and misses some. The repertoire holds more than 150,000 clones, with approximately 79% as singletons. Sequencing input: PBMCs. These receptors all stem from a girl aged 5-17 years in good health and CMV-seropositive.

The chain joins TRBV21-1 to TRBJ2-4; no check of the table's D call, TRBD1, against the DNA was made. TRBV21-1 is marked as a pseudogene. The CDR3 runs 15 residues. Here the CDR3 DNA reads TGTGCCAGCAGCAAAAAGGGGACAGGAATAAACATTCAGTACTTC. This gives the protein CASSKKGTGINIQYF.

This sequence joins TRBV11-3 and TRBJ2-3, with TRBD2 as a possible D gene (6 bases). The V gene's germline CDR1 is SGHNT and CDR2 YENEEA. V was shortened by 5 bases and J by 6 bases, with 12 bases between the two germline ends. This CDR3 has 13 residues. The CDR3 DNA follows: TGTGCCAGCAGCCGCCAGGAGGGGGATACGCAGTATTTT. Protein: CASSRQEGDTQYF.

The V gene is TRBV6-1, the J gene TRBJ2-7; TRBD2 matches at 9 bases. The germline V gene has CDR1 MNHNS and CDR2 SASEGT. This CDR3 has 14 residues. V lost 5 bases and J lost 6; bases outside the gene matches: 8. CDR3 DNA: TGTGCCAGCAGTCCGGGCGGGGGGGCGGGCGAGCAGTACTTC. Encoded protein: CASSPGGGAGEQYF.

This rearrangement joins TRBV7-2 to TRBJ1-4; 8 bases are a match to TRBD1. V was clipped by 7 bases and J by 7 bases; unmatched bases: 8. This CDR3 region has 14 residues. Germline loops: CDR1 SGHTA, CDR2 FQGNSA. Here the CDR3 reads CASTSGGIGEKLFF. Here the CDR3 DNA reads TGTGCCAGCACCTCAGGGGGCATCGGTGAAAAACTGTTTTTT.

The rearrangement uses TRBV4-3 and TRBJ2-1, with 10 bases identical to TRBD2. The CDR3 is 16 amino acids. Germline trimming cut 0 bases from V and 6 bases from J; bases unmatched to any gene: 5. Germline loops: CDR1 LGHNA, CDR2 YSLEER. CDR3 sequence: CASSQDSSGGANEQFF. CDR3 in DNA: TGCGCCAGCAGCCAAGATTCGAGCGGGGGGGCCAATGAGCAGTTCTTC.

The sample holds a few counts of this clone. CDR3 nucleotides: TGTGCCAGCAGTTTACATCCCGCGGGAGGCCTAAGGACTGAAGCTTTCTTT. Its protein is CASSLHPAGGLRTEAFF. The chain recombines TRBV27 with TRBJ1-1; D not certain. The CDR3 spans 17 residues. V gave up 2 bases and J gave up 5 bases, with 21 bases separating them. Germline assignment: CDR1 MNHEY and CDR2 SMNVEV (reference sequence).

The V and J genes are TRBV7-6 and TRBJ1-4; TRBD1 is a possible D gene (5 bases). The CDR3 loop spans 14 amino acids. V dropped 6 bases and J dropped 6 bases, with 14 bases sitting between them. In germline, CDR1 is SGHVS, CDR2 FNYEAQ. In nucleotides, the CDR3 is TGTGCCAGCAGACCCGACAGAGCCGATGAAAAACTGTTTTTT. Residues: CASRPDRADEKLFF.

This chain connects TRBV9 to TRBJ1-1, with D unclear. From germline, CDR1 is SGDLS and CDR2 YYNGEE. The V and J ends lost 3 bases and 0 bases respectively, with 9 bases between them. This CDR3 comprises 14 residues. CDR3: CASSAGTLNTEAFF. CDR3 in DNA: TGTGCCAGCAGCGCAGGCACACTGAACACTGAAGCTTTCTTT.

CDR3 bases: TGTGCCAGTAGTCATATCCCGGGACAGGCGACCTACGAGCAGTACTTC. Its translation: CASSHIPGQATYEQYF. The rearrangement joins TRBV19 to TRBJ2-7; 8 nucleotides line up with TRBD1. Germline-derived CDR1 and CDR2 are LNHDA and SQIVND (reference sequence). V was pared by 5 bases and J by 2 bases, with 11 bases of the junction left unmatched. CDR3 length: 16 amino acids.

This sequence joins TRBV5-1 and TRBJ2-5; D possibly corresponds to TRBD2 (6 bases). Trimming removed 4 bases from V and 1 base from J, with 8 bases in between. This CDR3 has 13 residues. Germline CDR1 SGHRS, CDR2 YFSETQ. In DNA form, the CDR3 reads TGCGCCAGCAGCAACGGGGGCCAAGAGACCCAGTACTTC. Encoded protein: CASSNGGQETQYF.

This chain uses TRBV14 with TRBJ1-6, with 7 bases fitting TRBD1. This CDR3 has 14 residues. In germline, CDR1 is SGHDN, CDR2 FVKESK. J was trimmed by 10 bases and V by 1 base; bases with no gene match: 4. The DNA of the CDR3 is TGTGCCAGCAGCCAAGTACAGGGGAACTCACCCCTCCACTTT. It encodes CASSQVQGNSPLHF.

In DNA, the CDR3 is TGTGCCAGCGACCTACAGGGGCGTAATGAAAAACTGTTTTTT. Protein: CASDLQGRNEKLFF. This rearrangement joins TRBV6-1 to TRBJ1-4, with TRBD1 identical over 7 bases. This CDR3 is 14 amino acids long. The V segment lost 8 bases and the J segment 4 bases; nucleotides outside the gene matches: 7. From germline, CDR1 is MNHNS and CDR2 SASEGT.

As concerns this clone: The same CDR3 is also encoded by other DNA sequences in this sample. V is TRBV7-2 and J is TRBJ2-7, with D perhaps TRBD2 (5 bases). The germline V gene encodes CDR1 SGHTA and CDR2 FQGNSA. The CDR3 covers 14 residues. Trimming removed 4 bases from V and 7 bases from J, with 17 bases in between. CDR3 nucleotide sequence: TGTGCCAGCAGCTCCGAACCCGGGAAGAAAGAGCAGTACTTC. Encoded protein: CASSSEPGKKEQYF.

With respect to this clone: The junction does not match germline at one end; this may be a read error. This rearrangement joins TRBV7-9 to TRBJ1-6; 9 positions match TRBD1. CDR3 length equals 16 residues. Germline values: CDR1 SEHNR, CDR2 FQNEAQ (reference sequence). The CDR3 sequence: CSSSFLQGAKNSPLHF. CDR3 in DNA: TGTTCCAGCAGCTTTCTACAGGGGGCGAAAAATTCACCCCTCCACTTT.

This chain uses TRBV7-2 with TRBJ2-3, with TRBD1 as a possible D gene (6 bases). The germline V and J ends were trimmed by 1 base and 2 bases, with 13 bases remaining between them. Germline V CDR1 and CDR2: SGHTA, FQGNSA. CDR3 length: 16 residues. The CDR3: CASSLGARGTTDTQYF. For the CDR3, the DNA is TGTGCCAGCAGCTTAGGCGCCAGGGGAACCACAGATACGCAGTATTTT. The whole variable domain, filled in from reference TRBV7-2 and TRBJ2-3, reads GAGVSQSPSNKVTEKGKDVELRCDPISGHTALYWYRQSLGQGLEFLIYFQGNSAPDKSGLPSDRFSAERTGGSVSTLTIQRTQQEDSAVYLCASSLGARGTTDTQYFGPGTRLTVL.

Here the CDR3 reads CASSPASSYEQYF. In DNA form, the CDR3 reads TGTGCCAGCTCACCGGCCAGCTCCTACGAGCAGTACTTC. The gene calls are TRBV18 and TRBJ2-7; D ambiguous. The CDR3 is 13 amino acids. Germline V lookup: CDR1 KGHSH, CDR2 LQKENI. Deletions cut 3 bases from V and 0 bases from J, with 6 bases between.

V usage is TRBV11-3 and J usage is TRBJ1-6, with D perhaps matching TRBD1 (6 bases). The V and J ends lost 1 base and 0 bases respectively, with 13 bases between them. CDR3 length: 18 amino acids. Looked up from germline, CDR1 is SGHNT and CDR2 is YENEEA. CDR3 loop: CASSLGFQGSSYNSPLHF. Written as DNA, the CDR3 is TGTGCCAGCAGCTTAGGTTTTCAGGGGAGCTCCTATAATTCACCCCTCCACTTT. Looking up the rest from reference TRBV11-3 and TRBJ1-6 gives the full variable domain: EAGVVQSPRYKIIEKKQPVAFWCNPISGHNTLYWYLQNLGQGPELLIRYENEEAVDDSQLPKDRFSAERLKGVDSTLKIQPAELGDSAVYLCASSLGFQGSSYNSPLHFGNGTRLTVT.

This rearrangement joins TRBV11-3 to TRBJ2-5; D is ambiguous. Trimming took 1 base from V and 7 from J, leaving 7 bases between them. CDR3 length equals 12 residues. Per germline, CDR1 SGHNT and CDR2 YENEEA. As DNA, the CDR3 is TGTGCCAGCAGCTTAGGGCCTGTGACCCAGTACTTC. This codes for CASSLGPVTQYF.

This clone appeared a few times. CDR3 protein: CASRGEGTSLYEQYF. CDR3 bases: TGTGCCAGCCGGGGGGAGGGGACTAGCCTCTACGAGCAGTACTTC. The V call is TRBV19, the J call TRBJ2-7, with TRBD2 matching 9 bases. Per the germline V gene, CDR1 is LNHDA and CDR2 is SQIVND (reference sequence). V trimming: 9 bases; J trimming: 3 bases; junction bases outside the gene matches: 12. This CDR3 is 15 amino acids long.

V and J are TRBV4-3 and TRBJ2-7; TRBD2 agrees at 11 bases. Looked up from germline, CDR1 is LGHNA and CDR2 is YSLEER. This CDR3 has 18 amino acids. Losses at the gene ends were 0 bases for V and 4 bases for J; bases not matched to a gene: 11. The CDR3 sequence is CASSQDRVASGGNYEQYF. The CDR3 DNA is TGCGCCAGCAGCCAAGATCGCGTTGCTAGCGGGGGGAATTACGAGCAGTACTTC.

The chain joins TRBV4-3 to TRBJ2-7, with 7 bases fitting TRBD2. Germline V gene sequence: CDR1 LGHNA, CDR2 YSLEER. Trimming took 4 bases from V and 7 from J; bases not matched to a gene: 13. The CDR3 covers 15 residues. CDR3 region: CASSPGRASGGEQYF. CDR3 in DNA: TGCGCCAGCAGCCCGGGCAGGGCTAGCGGTGGGGAGCAGTACTTC.

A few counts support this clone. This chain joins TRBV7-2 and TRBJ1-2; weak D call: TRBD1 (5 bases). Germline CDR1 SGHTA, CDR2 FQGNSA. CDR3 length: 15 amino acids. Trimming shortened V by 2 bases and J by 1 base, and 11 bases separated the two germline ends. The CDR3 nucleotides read TGTGCCAGCAGCTTAACCAAGGGGCTTAACTATGGCTACACCTTC. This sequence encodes CASSLTKGLNYGYTF.

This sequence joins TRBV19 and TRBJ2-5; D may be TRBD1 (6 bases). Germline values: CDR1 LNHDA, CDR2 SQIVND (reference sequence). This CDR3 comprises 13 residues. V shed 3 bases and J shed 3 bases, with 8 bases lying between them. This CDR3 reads CASSITGKETQYF. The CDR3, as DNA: TGTGCCAGTAGTATCACAGGGAAAGAGACCCAGTACTTC.

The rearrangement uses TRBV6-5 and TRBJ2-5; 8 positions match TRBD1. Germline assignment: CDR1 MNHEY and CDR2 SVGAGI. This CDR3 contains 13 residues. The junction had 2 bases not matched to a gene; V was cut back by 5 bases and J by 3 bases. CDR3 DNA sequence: TGTGCCAGCAGTGGACAGGGAAAAGAGACCCAGTACTTC. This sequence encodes CASSGQGKETQYF.

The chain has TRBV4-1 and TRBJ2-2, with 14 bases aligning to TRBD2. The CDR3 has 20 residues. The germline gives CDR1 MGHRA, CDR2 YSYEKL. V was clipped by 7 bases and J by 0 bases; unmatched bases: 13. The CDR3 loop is CASTPIGTSGGRANTGELFF. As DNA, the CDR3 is TGCGCCAGCACCCCCATCGGGACTAGCGGGGGCCGCGCGAACACCGGGGAGCTGTTTTTT.